The T cell receptor beta chain described here comes from a study of cytomegalovirus exposure and HLA in healthy donors. Whole-study results and caveats: A classifier reportedly called cytomegalovirus status with high sensitivity and specificity. Equally common other TCR beta chains were less clonally expanded than HLA-associated ones, a later analysis found.

The PCR was carried out with 60 Vbeta primers and 13 Jbeta primers. The repertoire was sequenced with immunoSEQ multiplex PCR; TCRdb's copy has only in-frame clones and lacks some. This table holds 190,000 or so clones, roughly 80% found once. As to this clone: Antigen unknown.

Trimming left V 2 bases short and J 2 bases short, with 3 bases between. The CDR3 length is 12 residues. Looked up from germline, CDR1 is SNHLY and CDR2 is FYNNEI. This clonotype originated in a woman aged 45-65 years in good health and CMV-seropositive. V is TRBV2 and J is TRBJ2-5; D call uncertain. Sequencing was performed on PBMCs. The CDR3 DNA is TGTGCCAGCAGTGAACAGCAAGAGACCCAGTACTTC. Its protein is CASSEQQETQYF.